These 10 T cell receptor beta chains originate from one sample sequenced in a study of blood T cell repertoires in COVID-19. Generated by immunoSEQ multiplex PCR, the TCRdb table keeps only in-frame clones and is missing some. The table includes fewer than 150,000 clones, roughly 80% detected once. The sequencing input was PBMCs or T cells enriched from blood (not recorded which). These receptors all come from a woman between 18 and 29 years old who had been exposed to COVID-19.

The J gene is TRBJ1-2, the V gene TRBV6-5; D is uncertain. CDR3 length: 13 amino acids. The V and J ends lost 3 bases and 4 bases respectively, with 9 bases between them. Per the germline V gene, CDR1 is MNHEY and CDR2 is SVGAGI. CDR3 coding DNA: TGTGCCAGCAGTTATCGAGGAGTCTATGGCTACACCTTC. Residues: CASSYRGVYGYTF.

The chain recombines TRBV4-3 with TRBJ2-1; no clear D. The ends were cut back, 0 bases at V and 4 bases at J, with 13 bases in the middle. Per the germline V gene, CDR1 is LGHNA and CDR2 is YSLEER. The CDR3 has 16 amino acids. In DNA form, the CDR3 reads TGCGCCAGCAGCCAAGATAACCTAGAAGTATACAATGAGCAGTTCTTC. This gives the protein CASSQDNLEVYNEQFF.

This clone was found a few times. This sequence joins TRBV5-1 and TRBJ2-7; 9 bases map to TRBD1. Germline CDR1 and CDR2: SGHRS and YFSETQ. This CDR3 region has 15 residues. V shed 0 bases, J shed 5 bases, and the junction held 6 bases outside the gene matches. In nucleotides, the CDR3 is TGCGCCAGCAGCTTGGAAGGACAGGGGTTCGACGAGCAGTACTTC. As protein: CASSLEGQGFDEQYF.

V is TRBV24-1 and J is TRBJ1-5; no clear D gene. Trimming took 3 bases from V and 1 from J, leaving 6 bases between them. CDR3 size: 14 residues. Germline V gene lookup returns CDR1 KGHDR and CDR2 SFDVKD. The CDR3 region is CATSDPGSNQPQHF. The CDR3 DNA follows: TGTGCCACCAGTGATCCGGGGAGCAATCAGCCCCAGCATTTT.

This clone was counted a few times. The chain couples TRBV7-3 to TRBJ2-1, with 9 bases fitting TRBD2. This CDR3 has 15 amino acids. Losses at the gene ends were 4 bases for V and 8 bases for J; bases not matched to a gene: 9. Germline V gene lookup returns CDR1 SGHTA and CDR2 FQGTGA. DNA for the CDR3: TGTGCCAGCAGCTCCGCCGCTAGCGGGATCGATGAGCAGTTCTTC. Protein product: CASSSAASGIDEQFF. Combining the CDR3 with reference TRBV7-3 and TRBJ2-1 gives the whole variable domain GAGVSQTPSNKVTEKGKYVELRCDPISGHTALYWYRQSLGQGPEFLIYFQGTGAADDSGLPNDRFFAVRPEGSVSTLKIQRTERGDSAVYLCASSSAASGIDEQFFGPGTRLTVL.

This rearrangement joins TRBV5-1 to TRBJ1-3, with 7 bases identical to TRBD1. The V segment lost 4 bases and the J segment 5 bases; nucleotides outside the gene matches: 9. The CDR3 is 15 residues long. Germline assignment: CDR1 SGHRS and CDR2 YFSETQ. The CDR3 coding sequence is TGCGCCAGCAGCCCAGGGACAGCCTCGAGAAACACCATATATTTT. Its translation: CASSPGTASRNTIYF.

The chain carries TRBV29-1 and TRBJ1-2; a possible D gene is TRBD1 (6 bases). The CDR3 consists of 13 residues. Trimming pared 2 bases from V and 6 bases from J, leaving 13 bases between. Germline CDR1 SQVTM, CDR2 ANQGSEA. The CDR3 loop is CSVEKYRENGYTF. The CDR3 DNA follows: TGCAGCGTTGAAAAATACAGGGAGAATGGCTACACCTTC.

The V call is TRBV9, the J call TRBJ1-2; 7 bases map to TRBD1. With 6 bases clipped from V and 0 bases from J, the junction kept 5 bases outside the gene matches. CDR3 length equals 14 residues. Germline CDR1 SGDLS, CDR2 YYNGEE. The CDR3 nucleotides read TGTGCCAGCACCGCGACAGGGACTAACTATGGCTACACCTTC. Its protein is CASTATGTNYGYTF.

The rearrangement uses TRBV28 and TRBJ2-2; D perhaps matches TRBD1 (6 bases). The length of the CDR3 is 12 residues. Germline CDR1 is MDHEN and CDR2 is SYDVKM. The chain's CDR3 is CAGQGYTGELFF. CDR3 DNA: TGTGCTGGGCAGGGGTACACCGGGGAGCTGTTTTTT.

The chain couples TRBV28 to TRBJ1-2; D uncertain. This CDR3 has 13 residues. Trimming removed 6 bases at V and 6 bases at J, with 14 bases between. Germline V CDR1 and CDR2: MDHEN, SYDVKM. The CDR3 here is CASRAPTLNGYTF. CDR3 DNA: TGTGCCAGCAGGGCTCCCACGTTAAATGGCTACACCTTC.